This T cell receptor (beta chain) appears in the sequencing data of a study of CD8+ T cells in alopecia areata. As regards this clone: Its matching antigen is unknown.

Study outcomes and limitations: In lesional scalp, particularly from alopecia totalis/universalis, clonality was higher than in normal scalp. Among patients, TCR sharing was less clear than in mice, a difference possibly due in part to HLA diversity in the patient population. Tissue-resident alphabeta T cells belonging to normal skin likewise get sequenced within scalp specimens.

Sorting of PBMCs yielded the CD4+ and CD8+ T cells. This CDR3 spans 14 amino acids. CDR1 is LNHDA and CDR2 is SQIVND in the germline V gene (reference sequence). J lost 1 base, V lost 2 bases, and 1 base had no gene match. Extracted from the samples, RNA was reverse transcribed into cDNA to serve as the sequencing template. Generated by immunoSEQ multiplex PCR, the TCRdb table keeps only in-frame clones and is missing some. Of around 100,000 clones detected, approximately 52% appear once; the ten largest clones hold 8.8%. The TCR was taken from a human donor in good health. The chain has TRBV19 and TRBJ1-1, with 7 bases identical to TRBD1. The sample was CD4+ T cells sorted from blood. The chain's CDR3 is CASSIQGENTEAFF. For the CDR3, the DNA is TGTGCCAGTAGTATACAGGGGGAGAACACTGAAGCTTTCTTT.